The clone carrying this TCR beta chain occurred many times. The antigen remains unidentified. The time point is: newly diagnosed GD, antithyroid drugs for less than 3 months. PBMC RNA was the source of the TCR library. Graves' disease diagnoses used American Thyroid Association guidelines. Assembly of TCR beta libraries relied on iRepertoire HTBI primers together with Arm-PCR of CDR3 regions. TCRdb used MiXCR to reprocess the multiplex PCR reads, holding one entry per CDR3 protein. The sample holds 400,000 to 650,000 distinct CDR3 sequences, roughly 15% seen once. From germline, CDR1 is SGHAT and CDR2 FQNNGV. Trimming cost V 5 bases and J 4 bases, with 17 bases left between them. The CDR3 covers 15 residues. The data derive from a study of regulatory T cells in long-lasting Graves disease. In the study overall: Newly diagnosed Graves' patients had under 3 months of antithyroid drugs.

Study observations and caveats: For persistent Graves' patients, TCR diversity was lower than for newly diagnosed ones.

The data were also submitted as part of a second study, on T cells in Graves' hyperthyroidism and ophthalmopathy. Per that study: HTBI primers were employed in a first-round RT-PCR of the TCR CDR3.

The V gene is TRBV11-2, the J gene TRBJ1-2, with D possibly matching TRBD1 (6 bases). This receptor was obtained from a middle-aged woman with Graves disease. Specimen: peripheral blood mononuclear cells (PBMCs), collected at new diagnosis, from a patient treated with antithyroid drugs. The CDR3 here is CASSLGGAALYGYTF. CDR3 coding DNA: TGTGCCAGCAGCCTAGGGGGGGCGGCCCTCTATGGCTACACCTTC. The full variable domain, its missing parts supplied by reference TRBV11-2 and TRBJ1-2, is EAGVAQSPRYKIIEKRQSVAFWCNPISGHATLYWYQQILGQGPKLLIQFQNNGVVDDSQLPKDRFSAERLKGVDSTLKIQPAKLEDSAVYLCASSLGGAALYGYTFGSGTRLTVV.